This T cell receptor (beta chain) was recorded in a study of blood T cell repertoires in COVID-19. In the source study's methods: Quantification of nucleated cells was approximated via reference gene primer amplification. Sequenced by immunoSEQ multiplex PCR; TCRdb stores in-frame clones only, minus some. The V and J calls and clone size are taken from that table; D and trimming were inferred from the DNA. This table has 150,000 to 200,000 clones, 82% appearing once. The origin of this receptor is a woman aged 60-75 years with COVID-19, enrolled during active disease. Sequenced material: peripheral blood.

CDR3 nucleotides: TGTGCCAGCAGCTCCCGGGACAGGGGGTGGAATGAGCAGTTCTTC. The encoded protein is CASSSRDRGWNEQFF. V and J are TRBV5-6 and TRBJ2-1; TRBD1 agrees at 11 bases. Germline CDR1 is SGHDT and CDR2 is YYEEEE. Losses at the gene ends were 3 bases for V and 7 bases for J; bases not matched to a gene: 6. The CDR3 extends over 15 amino acids.